The clone carrying this T cell receptor beta chain has a single count. Its matching antigen is unknown. It is unclear where the CDR3 begins or ends on the DNA, so no DNA is shown, and the CDR3 is as TCRdb lists it. The CDR3 spans 19 residues, counting both ends. Sequencing was performed with immunoSEQ multiplex PCR; in TCRdb, only in-frame clones are kept and a portion is missing. The table has some 13,000 clones, around 84% seen once. The entry originates in a study of T cells in localized non-small cell lung cancer. Study-level results: With higher T cell density in blood came longer overall survival. In adjacent lung, a median around 52 of the top 100 tumor clones were found. Because researchers sequenced only one region of the tumor, heterogeneity is still possible.

The sequences come from peripheral blood, collected before any cancer treatment. The chain combines TRBV12-2 with TRBJ1-3. TRBV12-2 is annotated as a pseudogene. This TCR was recovered from a male donor at least 60 years old with stage I squamous cell lung carcinoma. Here the CDR3 reads CASLPPGGILFGSGNTIYF.